Sequencing of this T cell receptor beta chain was carried out in a study of T cells after yellow fever vaccination. Study-level points and caveats: In post-booster samples, most primary-vaccination clones reappeared (about 95% CD4, over 70% CD8).

This clonotype was seen a handful of times. Its antigen remains unidentified. The V end was cut by 1 base, the J end by 2 bases, with 11 bases between. Germline CDR1 SEHNR, CDR2 FQNEAQ (reference sequence). The CDR3 runs 15 residues. A process of 5'RACE template switching, which added a universal primer site and UMIs, was used to make TCR cDNA. MiXCR, applied by TCRdb to the 5' RACE reads, yields one record per CDR3 protein. Of hundreds of thousands of distinct CDR3 sequences listed, under 20% are singletons. The chain uses TRBV7-9 and TRBJ1-2; D uncertain. The source was PBMCs, collected before the yellow fever booster vaccination. This clonotype originated in a man younger than 30 who received the YFV17D yellow fever vaccine. The CDR3 here is CASSLGGSINYGYTF. As DNA, the CDR3 is TGTGCCAGCAGCTTAGGCGGGAGCATCAACTATGGCTACACCTTC.